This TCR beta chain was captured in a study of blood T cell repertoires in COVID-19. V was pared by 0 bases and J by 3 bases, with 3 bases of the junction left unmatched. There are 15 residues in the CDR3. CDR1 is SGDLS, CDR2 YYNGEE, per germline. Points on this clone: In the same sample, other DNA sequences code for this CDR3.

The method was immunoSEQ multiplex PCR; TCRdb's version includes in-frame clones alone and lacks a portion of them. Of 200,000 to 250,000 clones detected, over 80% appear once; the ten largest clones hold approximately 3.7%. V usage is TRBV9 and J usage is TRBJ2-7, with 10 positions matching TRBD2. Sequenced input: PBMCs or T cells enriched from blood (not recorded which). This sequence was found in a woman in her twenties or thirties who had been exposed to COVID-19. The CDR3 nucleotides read TGTGCCAGCAGCGTAGGAACTAGCGGGATCTACGAGCAGTACTTC. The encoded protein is CASSVGTSGIYEQYF.